This T cell receptor (beta chain) appears in the sequencing data of a study of cytomegalovirus exposure and HLA in healthy donors. 60 Vbeta and 13 Jbeta primers were used in PCR. Profiled with immunoSEQ multiplex PCR; TCRdb holds only in-frame clones, not every one. This repertoire shows some 140,000 clones, around 79% found once; its top ten account for 7.7%. The CDR3 is made up of 13 amino acids. The ends lost 6 bases at V and 9 bases at J; junction bases unmatched: 10. CDR1 SGHVS and CDR2 FQNEAQ come from the germline V gene. This sequence was found in a man in his thirties or forties in good health and CMV-seropositive. The rearrangement uses TRBV7-8 and TRBJ1-2; 7 nucleotides match TRBD1. The sequenced sample consisted of PBMCs. CDR3 protein: CASRSPTGSRYTF. Here the CDR3 DNA reads TGTGCCAGCAGGTCACCGACAGGGTCCCGCTACACCTTC. The full variable domain, in which reference TRBV7-8 and TRBJ1-2 provide the parts outside the CDR3, is GAGVSQSPRYKVAKRGQDVALRCDPISGHVSLFWYQQALGQGPEFLTYFQNEAQLDKSGLPSDRFFAERPEGSVSTLKIQRTQQEDSAVYLCASRSPTGSRYTFGSGTRLTVV.